A single sample is the source of the 21 T cell receptor beta chains below, sequenced in a study of blood T cell repertoires in COVID-19. The protocol was immunoSEQ multiplex PCR, while the TCRdb copy is restricted to in-frame clones and leaves out a portion. The data show 200,000 to 250,000 clones, roughly 88% seen once. The specimen sequenced was peripheral blood. The receptors originated from a human donor in a cohort sampled during active COVID-19.

This clone was found once. This chain joins TRBV7-9 and TRBJ2-2; TRBD2 matches at 7 bases. Germline-derived CDR1 and CDR2 are SEHNR and FQNEAQ (reference sequence). V was clipped by 6 bases and J by 0 bases; unmatched bases: 7. This CDR3 is built from 16 residues. CDR3 sequence reads: CASRATGTTNTGELFF. The CDR3 DNA reads as TGTGCCAGCAGAGCGACCGGGACTACGAACACCGGGGAGCTGTTTTTT.

This clone was detected a few times. This chain connects TRBV18 to TRBJ2-1, with a possible D match to TRBD1 (6 bases). Deletions cut 6 bases from V and 5 bases from J, with 20 bases between. Germline values: CDR1 KGHSH, CDR2 LQKENI. The CDR3 loop spans 16 amino acids. The DNA of the CDR3 is TGTGCCAGCTCCCGTAGGATAGGACAGCCTGACAATGAGCAGTTCTTC. Amino acids: CASSRRIGQPDNEQFF.

This chain uses TRBV29-1 with TRBJ2-7, with TRBD1 matching 12 bases. V trimming: 3 bases; J trimming: 4 bases; junction bases outside the gene matches: 7. The CDR3 is 15 amino acids. Germline assignment: CDR1 SQVTM and CDR2 ANQGSEA. CDR3: CSVDGGTGGIYEQYF. As DNA, the CDR3 is TGCAGCGTTGATGGGGGGACAGGGGGCATATACGAGCAGTACTTC.

V usage is TRBV5-1 and J usage is TRBJ1-2; 9 bases fit TRBD1. After removal of 4 bases from V and 4 bases from J, the junction contained 5 bases not matched to a gene. Germline V gives CDR1 SGHRS, CDR2 YFSETQ. This CDR3 comprises 14 residues. Written as DNA, the CDR3 is TGCGCCAGCAGCGGAACAGGGGGCAGCTATGGCTACACCTTC. Protein sequence: CASSGTGGSYGYTF.

The chain employs TRBV4-1 and TRBJ2-3; TRBD2 matches 7 bases. CDR3 length: 16 residues. The junction had 7 bases not matched to a gene; V was cut back by 4 bases and J by 0 bases. Looked up from germline, CDR1 is MGHRA and CDR2 is YSYEKL. CDR3 nucleotide sequence: TGCGCCAGCAGCCCGGCTAGCGGCGCTAGCACAGATACGCAGTATTTT. Its translation is CASSPASGASTDTQYF.

The chain is built from TRBV6-5 and TRBJ1-2, with a possible D match to TRBD1 (6 bases). Per germline, CDR1 MNHEY and CDR2 SVGAGI. Trimming took 6 bases from V and 4 from J, leaving 18 bases between them. This CDR3 region has 15 residues. The CDR3, as DNA: TGTGCCAGCAGACCGACAGGCTCGGGTTCCTATGGCTACACCTTC. Translated: CASRPTGSGSYGYTF.

This CDR3 is CAWSDGQLNQPQHF. The CDR3 coding sequence is TGTGCCTGGAGCGACGGACAGCTCAATCAGCCCCAGCATTTT. This chain connects TRBV30 to TRBJ1-5; D is possibly TRBD1 (6 bases). Trimming removed 3 bases at V and 3 bases at J, with 12 bases between. Germline CDR1 GTSNPN, CDR2 SVGIG (reference sequence). The CDR3 is 14 amino acids.

The chain combines TRBV7-2 with TRBJ1-5; D not certain. The CDR3 has 14 amino acids. Germline CDR1 and CDR2: SGHTA and FQGNSA. Deletions cut 6 bases from V and 2 bases from J, with 11 bases between. As DNA, the CDR3 is TGTGCCAGCAGTCGTGGTATAGGCAATCAGCCCCAGCATTTT. It yields the protein CASSRGIGNQPQHF.

V gene TRBV5-1 combines with J gene TRBJ2-2, with 11 bases that match TRBD2. V gave up 3 bases and J gave up 8 bases; unmatched junction bases: 9. Germline V gene data show CDR1 as SGHRS and CDR2 as YFSETQ. The CDR3 sequence is 16 residues long. The CDR3 loop reads CASSSTTSGRSGELFF. CDR3 DNA: TGCGCCAGCAGCTCCACTACTAGCGGGAGATCTGGGGAGCTGTTTTTT.

This rearrangement joins TRBV5-1 to TRBJ2-5; the D is unclear. Germline-derived CDR1 and CDR2 are SGHRS and YFSETQ. Trimming shortened V by 4 bases and J by 4 bases, and 20 bases separated the two germline ends. The CDR3 is 16 residues long. The CDR3 reads CASSLIGGPGRETQYF. The CDR3 DNA is TGCGCCAGCAGCCTGATCGGCGGCCCGGGTAGAGAGACCCAGTACTTC.

Only one count was recorded for this clone. The genes are TRBV4-1 and TRBJ2-3; no clear D gene. V was cut by 4 bases and J by 0 bases, with 11 bases left in between. This CDR3 has 15 amino acids. Germline V gene lookup returns CDR1 MGHRA and CDR2 YSYEKL. The CDR3 sequence: CASSPRGSSTDTQYF. The CDR3 DNA is TGCGCCAGCAGCCCTCGCGGATCTAGCACAGATACGCAGTATTTT.

The chain links TRBV25-1 to TRBJ1-4; 7 nucleotides align to TRBD1. CDR1 MGHDK and CDR2 SYGVNS come from the germline V gene. V shed 3 bases, J shed 5 bases, and the junction held 6 bases outside the gene matches. The CDR3 has 15 residues. The CDR3, as DNA: TGTGCCAGCAGTGAGGGGACAGCTTCAAATGAAAAACTGTTTTTT. Translated, it gives CASSEGTASNEKLFF.

This chain joins TRBV18 and TRBJ2-5, with D possibly matching TRBD2 (6 bases). CDR1 is KGHSH, CDR2 LQKENI, per germline. V lost 6 bases to trimming and J lost 4 bases, with 15 bases between them. This CDR3 spans 14 amino acids. The CDR3 region is CASSPFGGRETQYF. In DNA, the CDR3 is TGTGCCAGCTCGCCCTTCGGGGGTCGAGAGACCCAGTACTTC.

The chain combines TRBV5-1 with TRBJ1-5; 7 bases fit TRBD1. This CDR3 has 14 amino acids. The V gene's germline CDR1 is SGHRS and CDR2 YFSETQ. After removal of 1 base from V and 2 bases from J, the junction contained 0 bases not matched to a gene. DNA for the CDR3: TGCGCCAGCAGCTTGACAGGGGGCAATCAGCCCCAGCATTTT. This codes for CASSLTGGNQPQHF. The full variable domain, its missing parts supplied by reference TRBV5-1 and TRBJ1-5, is KAGVTQTPRYLIKTRGQQVTLSCSPISGHRSVSWYQQTPGQGLQFLFEYFSETQRNKGNFPGRFSGRQFSNSRSEMNVSTLELGDSALYLCASSLTGGNQPQHFGDGTRLSIL.

This chain connects TRBV5-1 to TRBJ2-3, with TRBD2 matching over 9 bases. With 2 bases clipped from V and 5 bases from J, the junction kept 3 bases outside the gene matches. From germline, CDR1 is SGHRS and CDR2 YFSETQ. The CDR3 length is 14 residues. The CDR3 sequence: CASSFSGSQDTQYF. The DNA of the CDR3 is TGCGCCAGCAGCTTTAGCGGGAGTCAAGATACGCAGTATTTT.

The V call is TRBV18, the J call TRBJ2-1, with D hard to call. V lost 5 bases to trimming and J lost 4 bases, with 6 bases between them. This CDR3 region has 12 residues. Germline V gene data show CDR1 as KGHSH and CDR2 as LQKENI. CDR3 region: CASSEFYNEQFF. The CDR3 nucleotides read TGTGCCAGCTCAGAGTTTTACAATGAGCAGTTCTTC.

The V gene is TRBV11-2, the J gene TRBJ2-7; 10 bases match TRBD2. In germline, CDR1 is SGHAT, CDR2 FQNNGV. The CDR3 loop spans 14 amino acids. V lost 5 bases to trimming and J lost 1 base; unmatched junction nucleotides: 2. DNA of the CDR3: TGTGCCAGCAGCAGGACTAGCGGTTCCTACGAGCAGTACTTC. It codes for CASSRTSGSYEQYF. The full variable domain, in which reference TRBV11-2 and TRBJ2-7 provide the parts outside the CDR3, is EAGVAQSPRYKIIEKRQSVAFWCNPISGHATLYWYQQILGQGPKLLIQFQNNGVVDDSQLPKDRFSAERLKGVDSTLKIQPAKLEDSAVYLCASSRTSGSYEQYFGPGTRLTVT.

The chain uses TRBV29-1 and TRBJ2-3, with 13 bases that match TRBD2. Trimming took 7 bases from V and 3 from J; bases not matched to a gene: 4. In germline, CDR1 is SQVTM, CDR2 ANQGSEA. The CDR3 extends over 14 amino acids. The CDR3 nucleotides are TGCAGCGCCTGGACTAGCGGGAGAACAGATACGCAGTATTTT. Protein: CSAWTSGRTDTQYF.

The chain recombines TRBV19 with TRBJ2-1, with D unclear. CDR1 and CDR2 from the germline V gene are LNHDA and SQIVND (reference sequence). Trimming took 4 bases from V and 7 from J, leaving 14 bases between them. The CDR3 has 14 amino acids. This CDR3 reads CASSTDPTRNEQFF. The CDR3 DNA sequence: TGTGCCAGTAGTACAGACCCGACGCGGAATGAGCAGTTCTTC.

The chain is built from TRBV5-1 and TRBJ1-4; a weak D match, TRBD1 (6 bases). The J call is in doubt because the DNA end fits TRBJ2-2 better. Germline CDR1 reads SGHRS; CDR2 reads YFSETQ. CDR3 size: 14 residues. CDR3 bases: TGCGCCAGCAGCTACTCATCCCCGGGACAGGAGCTGTTTTTT. Amino acids: CASSYSSPGQELFF.

This chain connects TRBV7-9 to TRBJ2-3; 12 bases agree with TRBD2. The CDR3 has 16 residues. V lost 5 bases and J lost 0; bases outside the gene matches: 3. The germline V gene has CDR1 SEHNR and CDR2 FQNEAQ (reference sequence). The CDR3 is CASSLGTSGSTDTQYF. CDR3 nucleotide sequence: TGTGCCAGCAGCCTTGGGACTAGCGGGAGCACAGATACGCAGTATTTT.